Sequencing of this T cell receptor beta chain was carried out in a study of blood T cell repertoires in COVID-19 (dated by TCRdb to the early 2020s). Study-wide context: Samples from collaborators originated in the United States, Italy and Spain and spanned both the acute and convalescent phases of COVID-19. The prospective study material was composed of cDNA or gDNA derived from T cells, B-cell-depleted T cells, or PBMCs. Subjects who had been exposed to COVID-19, were actively infected with it, or had recovered from it provided the deeply sampled blood TCRbeta repertoires that made up the dataset. The repertoires were released in a freely available public database intended as a resource for research on the immune response to SARS-CoV-2. The samples were drawn from two sources: the first 160 participants of the ongoing ImmuneRACE study, and fewer than 1,500 subjects contributed by 6 global collaborators. Sample metadata almost always included a de-identified subject ID, COVID-19 status, age in years and sex. Where HLA class I and class II types were available, the types were taken from metadata supplied by the sample provider, not from assay-based typing.

On the study overall, not on this receptor specifically: The quantity of clinical and demographic metadata differed by source and by participant and was supplied without curation.

This clone appeared a single time. Its antigen is unknown. No much larger clone is present one base from it, and per-base qualities are unavailable. TCRbeta CDR3 regions were amplified from genomic DNA using the immunoSEQ Assay, a bias-controlled multiplex PCR. The published analysis was carried out like this. Nucleated cell counts per sample were estimated from amplification of reference gene primers within the assay. Sequence reads were collapsed and filtered to measure the absolute abundance of every unique TCRbeta CDR3 rearrangement. For each sample, productive Simpson clonality was calculated as the square root of Simpson's diversity index across productive rearrangements. The source is immuneACCESS, and TCRdb retained only in-frame sequences with V and J called. Part of the clones is not carried over; for the studies checked, unresolved V genes explain less than half of this, and the remainder is unexplained. V, J and clone size reflect that table, while D and trimming were determined from the DNA. The sample includes a few hundred thousand clones, with about 87% observed a single time. Roughly 4% of the sample is taken by the ten largest.

A second Seattle source provided samples from volunteer blood donors who had recovered from COVID-19. Collaborating institutions collected whole blood in K2EDTA tubes following their own protocols. Collaborator samples were shipped for TCRbeta analysis as frozen whole blood, isolated PBMCs, or DNA extracted from either sample type. From a lookup of the germline V gene (reference sequence), CDR1 and CDR2 are MNHNY and SVGAGI. Trimming accounts for 5 bases at V and 4 bases at J, while the number of junction bases matched to no gene is 3. The CDR3 numbers 14 residues from cysteine through phenylalanine. This entry keeps only the CDR3 DNA: 42 bases, framed from base 1.

Here the chain combines TRBV6-6 and TRBJ2-1; 9 junctional bases match TRBD2. Material: peripheral blood. The receptor's source is a man aged 60 to 75 who had recovered from COVID-19. The DNA sequence reads TGTGCCAGCAGTAGCGGGGGGCAATACAATGAGCAGTTCTTC. It translates to CASSSGGQYNEQFF.